This T cell receptor (beta chain) was profiled in a study of shared clonotypes between healthy human individuals. Whole-study findings and limits: Among donors, sharing of clonotypes was expected to be affected by sequencing depth.

A word on this clone: What it recognizes is unknown.

Sequencing was performed with immunoSEQ multiplex PCR; in TCRdb, only in-frame clones are kept and a portion is missing. Among 450,000 to 700,000 clones listed, nearly 97% were seen once. The V and J ends lost 4 bases and 3 bases, in that order; junction bases with no gene match: 10. Germline V gene data show CDR1 as SQVTM and CDR2 as ANQGSEA. This CDR3 comprises 15 residues. Only CD45RO-negative cells positively selected for CCR7 counted as naive CD8 cells, so terminally differentiated effector memory CD45RA+ cells were excluded. Donors, without exception, were Caucasian adults residing in Nashville, Tennessee.

The TCR sequence derives from a woman aged 25 to 39 in good health. The chain combines TRBV29-1 with TRBJ2-7; 9 bases align to TRBD2. Material: naive CD8+ T cells sorted from blood. The DNA of the CDR3 is TGCAGCGTTGGCCTAGCGGGACCCGCTAGCTACGAGCAGTACTTC. Protein product: CSVGLAGPASYEQYF.